This TCR beta chain was observed in a study of blood T cell repertoires in COVID-19. In the study overall: Researchers got acute and convalescent COVID-19 samples from the United States, Italy and Spain. Sample material is recorded as cDNA or gDNA derived from T cells, B-cell-depleted T cells, or PBMCs.

The sample holds a few counts of this clone. Germline V lookup: CDR1 SNHLY, CDR2 FYNNEI. The CDR3 sequence is 15 residues long. V was clipped by 2 bases and J by 4 bases, with 12 bases between them. Participants were placed into cohorts based on the clinical history they reported. The protocol was immunoSEQ multiplex PCR, while the TCRdb copy is restricted to in-frame clones and leaves out a portion. The sample yields hundreds of thousands of clones, 75% to 85% seen once. This sequence originates from a woman aged 40-49 years with acute COVID-19. The sequenced sample was PBMCs or T cells enriched from blood (not recorded which). The genes are TRBV2 and TRBJ1-5; maybe TRBD1 (6 bases). CDR3 in amino acids: CASSERTGWNQPQHF. DNA for the CDR3: TGTGCCAGCAGTGAACGTACAGGGTGGAATCAGCCCCAGCATTTT.